A selection of T cell receptor beta chains follows, all from one sample in a study of early T cells in non-severe SARS-CoV-2 infection. MiXCR, applied by TCRdb to the 5' RACE reads, yields one record per CDR3 protein. Seen here are fewer than 85,000 distinct CDR3 sequences, about 11% observed once, and the top ten hold around 12%. The sample in question was whole blood, obtained at baseline. Every receptor here comes from an adult who was a healthcare worker with PCR-confirmed SARS-CoV-2 infection or an uninfected control (not recorded which). CDR3s include the opening cysteine and the closing phenylalanine or tryptophan. A D gene is named only where the DNA matches it firmly. A clone size is listed for some rows: how often the clone was seen (once, few, many), or a class if it is expanded.

clone_size	j_call	d_call	v_call	cdr3_nt	cdr3_aa
.	TRBJ2-1	.	TRBV29-1	TGCAGCGTTGGACAGAGCTCCTACAATGAGCAGTTCTTC	CSVGQSSYNEQFF
few	TRBJ2-1	TRBD2	TRBV29-1	TGCAGCGCCGTCTCAGCGGGGGGCCCTAAGTTCTTC	CSAVSAGGPKFF
many	TRBJ1-1	.	TRBV25-1	TGTGCCAGCAGTGACTCAGGGGAAGCCACTGAAGCTTTCTTT	CASSDSGEATEAFF
.	TRBJ1-2	TRBD1	TRBV9	TGTGCCAGCAGCGTAGGGGACAGCCAAGATGGTCGCTACACCTTC	CASSVGDSQDGRYTF
.	TRBJ2-3	TRBD2	TRBV5-6	TGTGCCAGCAGCTTGGGCGGAGCGGGGGCCGGCACAGATACGCAGTATTTT	CASSLGGAGAGTDTQYF
many	TRBJ2-4	.	TRBV20-1	TGCAGTGCCTACCAGGACCCAACCAAAAACATTCAGTACTTC	CSAYQDPTKNIQYF
few	TRBJ2-7	.	TRBV6-2/TRBV6-3	TGTGCCAGCAGTTACCACACAGAGGGAACCTACGAGCAGTACTTC	CASSYHTEGTYEQYF
.	TRBJ1-2	.	TRBV12-3/TRBV12-4	TGTGCCAGCAGAACCCTCCATCTTCGGACAGTTATCTATGGCTACACCTTC	CASRTLHLRTVIYGYTF
many	TRBJ1-3	.	TRBV11-2	TGTGCCAGCAGTTTTAGGGGAACAACCTCTGGAAACACCATATATTTT	CASSFRGTTSGNTIYF
many	TRBJ2-7	TRBD1	TRBV6-6	TGTGCCAGCAGTTACCGGGACAGCAAAGGGGGTGAGCAGTACTTC	CASSYRDSKGGEQYF
.	TRBJ1-2	.	TRBV25-1	TGTGCCAGCAGTGAGGGGGTCCACGGGGGCTACACCTTC	CASSEGVHGGYTF
many	TRBJ1-2	.	TRBV28	TGTGCCAGCAGGGAGGGGAGCGGCTACACCTTC	CASREGSGYTF
.	TRBJ2-1	.	TRBV20-1	TGCAGTGCTAGAGGGTCGACTCGCAGACTCCACAATGAGCAGTTCTTC	CSARGSTRRLHNEQFF
.	TRBJ2-7	.	TRBV5-1	TGCGCCAGCAGCTTGCAGTCGGGATACGAGCAGTACTTC	CASSLQSGYEQYF
many	TRBJ1-4	.	TRBV19	TGTGCCAGTACCGACAGGCGCAATGAAAAACTGTTTTTT	CASTDRRNEKLFF
few	TRBJ2-2	.	TRBV6-6	TGTGCCAGCAGTTACGACGGAAACATCCTGAACACCGGGGAGCTGTTTTTT	CASSYDGNILNTGELFF
many	TRBJ1-5	TRBD1	TRBV20-1	TGCAGTGCTTCGGACAGGGGCAATCAGCCCCAGCATTTT	CSASDRGNQPQHF
.	TRBJ1-1	TRBD1	TRBV7-8	TGTGCCAGCAGCTTTACAGGGGGACGGGTCAACGCTGAAGCTTTCTTT	CASSFTGGRVNAEAFF
.	TRBJ1-1	.	TRBV20-1	TGCAGTGCTAGAGCGGCAAGCATGAACACTGAAGCTTTCTTT	CSARAASMNTEAFF
.	TRBJ2-1	.	TRBV7-9	TGTGCCAGCAGCTTAGAGATTTCGCAGTTCTTC	CASSLEISQFF
once	TRBJ2-1	TRBD2	TRBV28	TGTGCCAGCACCCCACTAGCGGGGGGTTACAATGAGCAGTTCTTC	CASTPLAGGYNEQFF
few	TRBJ2-7	.	TRBV12-3/TRBV12-4	TGTGCCAGCAGTCCGCATAACTACTACGAGCAGTACTTC	CASSPHNYYEQYF
few	TRBJ1-2	.	TRBV7-2	TGTGCCAGCACCCTTACAGCTAACTATGGCTACACCTTC	CASTLTANYGYTF
many	TRBJ1-2	TRBD1	TRBV5-1	TGCGCCAGCAGCTTGAGGACAGGGGACTATGGCTACACCTTC	CASSLRTGDYGYTF
.	TRBJ2-7	TRBD1	TRBV7-9	TGTGCCAGCAGTCCTGACAGGGCCTTGGGGGAGCAGTACTTC	CASSPDRALGEQYF
.	TRBJ1-5	.	TRBV6-2/TRBV6-3	TGTGCCAGCAGTTACGGTCAGGAAAATCAGCCCCAGCATTTT	CASSYGQENQPQHF
.	TRBJ1-5	.	TRBV6-2/TRBV6-3	TGTGCCAGCAGTTATTGGGCAGGAGATCAGCCCCAGCATTTT	CASSYWAGDQPQHF
few	TRBJ1-1	.	TRBV6-5	TGTGCCAGCAGTTCCGAAGGGGGGAACACTGAAGCTTTCTTT	CASSSEGGNTEAFF
many	TRBJ1-3	TRBD1	TRBV10-3	TGTGCCATACGGGACAGGGAGGGAAACACCATATATTTT	CAIRDREGNTIYF